This T cell receptor beta chain was sequenced for a study of TIL therapy for anti-PD-1-resistant metastatic lung cancer. On the study more broadly: Tumor harvest preceded PD-1/PD-L1 blockade, followed by nivolumab treatment. Tumors carried a median about 1.4 non-synonymous mutations per megabase. Half of patients were current or former smokers.

The length of the CDR3 is 15 residues. J was trimmed by 7 bases and V by 4 bases; bases with no gene match: 6. Germline assignment: CDR1 MNHNS and CDR2 SASEGT. Study observations and caveats: The baseline peripheral repertoire was partially replaced by infused TIL clonotypes that later decayed.

Time point in this sample: pre-treatment sample, taken before nivolumab and TIL therapy. Details on this clone: Its antigen is still unknown.

Sequencing used immunoSEQ v3. Only in-frame clones appear in the TCRdb table, and some are missing; sequencing was by immunoSEQ multiplex PCR. This table holds some 16,000 clones, over 65% found once. The sequences come from blood, collected at baseline. This clonotype was obtained from a person aged 25-85 years with non-small cell lung cancer. The genes are TRBV6-1 and TRBJ1-4, with TRBD1 matching 10 bases. The chain's CDR3 is CASSGQGASGEKLFF. CDR3 in DNA: TGTGCCAGCAGTGGACAGGGGGCAAGTGGTGAAAAACTGTTTTTT.